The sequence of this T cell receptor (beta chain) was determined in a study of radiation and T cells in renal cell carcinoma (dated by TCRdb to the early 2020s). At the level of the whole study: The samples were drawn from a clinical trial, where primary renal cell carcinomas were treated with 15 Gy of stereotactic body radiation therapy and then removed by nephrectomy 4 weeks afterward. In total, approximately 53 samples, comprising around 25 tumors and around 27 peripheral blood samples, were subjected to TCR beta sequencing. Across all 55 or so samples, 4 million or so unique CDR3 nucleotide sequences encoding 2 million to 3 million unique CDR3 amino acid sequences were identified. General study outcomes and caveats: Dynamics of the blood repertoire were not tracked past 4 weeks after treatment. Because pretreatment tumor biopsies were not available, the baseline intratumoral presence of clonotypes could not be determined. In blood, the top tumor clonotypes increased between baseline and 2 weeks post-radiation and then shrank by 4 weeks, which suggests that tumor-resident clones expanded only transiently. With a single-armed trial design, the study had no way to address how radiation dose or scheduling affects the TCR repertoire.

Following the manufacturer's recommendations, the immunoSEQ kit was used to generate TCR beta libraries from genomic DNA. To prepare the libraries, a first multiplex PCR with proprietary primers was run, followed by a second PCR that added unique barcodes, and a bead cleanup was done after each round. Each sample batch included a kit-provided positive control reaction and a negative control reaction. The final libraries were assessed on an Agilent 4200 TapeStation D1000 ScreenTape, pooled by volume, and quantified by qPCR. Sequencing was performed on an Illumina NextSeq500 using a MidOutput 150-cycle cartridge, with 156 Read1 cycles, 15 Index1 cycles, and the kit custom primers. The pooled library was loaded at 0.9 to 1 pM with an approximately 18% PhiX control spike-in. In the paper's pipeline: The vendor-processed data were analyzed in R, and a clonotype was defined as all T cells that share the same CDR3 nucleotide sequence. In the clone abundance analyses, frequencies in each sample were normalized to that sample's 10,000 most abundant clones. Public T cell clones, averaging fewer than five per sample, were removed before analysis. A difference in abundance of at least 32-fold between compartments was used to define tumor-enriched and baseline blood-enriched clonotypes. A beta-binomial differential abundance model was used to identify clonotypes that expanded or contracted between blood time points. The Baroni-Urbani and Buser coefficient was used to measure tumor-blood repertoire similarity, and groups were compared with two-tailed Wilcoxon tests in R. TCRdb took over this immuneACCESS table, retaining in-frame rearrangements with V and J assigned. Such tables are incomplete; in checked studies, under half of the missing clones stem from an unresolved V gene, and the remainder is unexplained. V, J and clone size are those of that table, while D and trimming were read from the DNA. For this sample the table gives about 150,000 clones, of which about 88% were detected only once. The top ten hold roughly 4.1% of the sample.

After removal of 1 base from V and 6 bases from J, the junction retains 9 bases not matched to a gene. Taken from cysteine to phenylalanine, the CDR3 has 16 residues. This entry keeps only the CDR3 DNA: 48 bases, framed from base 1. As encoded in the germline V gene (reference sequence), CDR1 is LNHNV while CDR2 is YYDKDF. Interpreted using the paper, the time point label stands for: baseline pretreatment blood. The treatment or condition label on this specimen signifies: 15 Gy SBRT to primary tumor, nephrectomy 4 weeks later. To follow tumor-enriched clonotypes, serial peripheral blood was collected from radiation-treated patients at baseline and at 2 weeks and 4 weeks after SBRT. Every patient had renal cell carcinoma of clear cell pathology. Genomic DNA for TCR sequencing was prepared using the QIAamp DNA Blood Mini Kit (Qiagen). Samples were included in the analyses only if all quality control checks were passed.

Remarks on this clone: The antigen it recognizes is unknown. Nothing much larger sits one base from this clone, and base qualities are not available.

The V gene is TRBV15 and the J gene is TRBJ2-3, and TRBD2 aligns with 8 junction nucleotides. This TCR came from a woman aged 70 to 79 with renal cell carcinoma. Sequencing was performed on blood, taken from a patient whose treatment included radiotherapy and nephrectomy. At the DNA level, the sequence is TGTGCCACCAGCAGAGCTTCCGGGACTAGAGGGGATACGCAGTATTTT. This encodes CATSRASGTRGDTQYF.